These 10 T cell receptor beta chains were all obtained from the same sample, sequenced in a study of T-cell reconstitution after alpha-beta-depleted transplantation in children. Unique molecular identifiers were used in preparing the TCRbeta library. From the PCR reads, TCRdb called clonotypes with MiXCR, one entry per CDR3 protein. Here the sample spans a few hundred thousand distinct CDR3 sequences, over 10% being singletons. Sequenced material: PBMCs, mostly from graft donor cells, taken 360 days after TCRalphabeta/CD19-depleted stem cell transplant. The receptors derive from a male patient younger than 18 who had a stem cell transplant for acute myeloid leukemia, so the T cells may come from the graft donor.

The table lists this clonotype with many counts. The V call is TRBV28, the J call TRBJ2-5; D gene unclear. The CDR3 runs to 15 residues. Trimming took 4 bases from V and 7 from J, leaving 19 bases between them. CDR1 and CDR2 from the germline V gene are MDHEN and SYDVKM. The CDR3 DNA reads TGTGCCAGCAGTTACCTTCTGGACCCCCGGCGGACCCAGTACTTC. Protein: CASSYLLDPRRTQYF.

This clonotype was seen at least ten times. This rearrangement joins TRBV12-3 or TRBV12-4 to TRBJ2-7; the D gene is possibly TRBD2 (6 bases). The CDR3 runs 14 residues. Trimming shortened V by 6 bases and J by 6 bases, and 18 bases separated the two germline ends. The CDR3, as DNA: TGTGCCAGCAGCCCAACTAGCAACTTAGGCGAGCAGTACTTC. This translates into CASSPTSNLGEQYF.

This clonotype has at least ten counts. This sequence joins TRBV3-1 and TRBJ1-2; D gene unclear. Deletions cut 0 bases from V and 4 bases from J, with 9 bases between. The CDR3 contains 14 residues. The germline V gene encodes CDR1 LGHDT and CDR2 YNNKEL (reference sequence). This chain's CDR3 is CASSQEVGIYGYTF. The CDR3 DNA follows: TGTGCCAGCAGCCAAGAAGTTGGGATCTATGGCTACACCTTC.

The V call is TRBV29-1, the J call TRBJ2-6; D is perhaps TRBD1 or TRBD2 (5 bases each). Per the germline V gene, CDR1 is SQVTM and CDR2 is ANQGSEA. CDR3 length: 15 residues. The V gene lost 4 bases and the J gene lost 0 bases, with 10 bases spanning the gap. This CDR3 is CSVGVGGSGANVLTF. CDR3 DNA sequence: TGCAGCGTTGGGGTTGGGGGCTCTGGGGCCAACGTCCTGACTTTC. Using reference TRBV29-1 and TRBJ2-6 for the parts outside the CDR3, the full variable domain is SAVISQKPSRDICQRGTSLTIQCQVDSQVTMMFWYRQQPGQSLTLIATANQGSEATYESGFVIDKFPISRPNLTFSTLTVSNMSPEDSSIYLCSVGVGGSGANVLTFGAGSRLTVL.

This chain uses TRBV12-3 or TRBV12-4 with TRBJ2-1, with TRBD2 matching 7 bases. This CDR3 region has 13 residues. V shed 6 bases, J shed 8 bases, and the junction held 7 bases outside the gene matches. In DNA, the CDR3 is TGTGCCAGCAGGCGAGCGGGGAAGGATGAGCAGTTCTTC. Translated: CASRRAGKDEQFF.

This clonotype has more than one count but fewer than ten. CDR3: CASSQAFDSGRHEQFF. The CDR3 DNA reads as TGTGCCAGCAGCCAGGCCTTCGATAGCGGGAGGCATGAGCAGTTCTTC. The chain employs TRBV14 and TRBJ2-1; 10 bases map to TRBD2. V gave up 3 bases and J gave up 8 bases; unmatched junction bases: 10. CDR1 SGHDN and CDR2 FVKESK come from the germline V gene. CDR3 length: 16 residues.

This chain uses TRBV7-9 with TRBJ2-1; 10 bases are shared with TRBD1. Germline loops: CDR1 SEHNR, CDR2 FQNEAQ (reference sequence). V gave up 4 bases and J gave up 7 bases; unmatched junction bases: 7. This CDR3 is 15 amino acids long. Here the CDR3 reads CASSSFEGQGNEQFF. The CDR3 nucleotides read TGTGCCAGCAGCTCCTTTGAGGGACAGGGGAATGAGCAGTTCTTC.

Many counts were recorded for this clonotype. J is TRBJ2-1 and V is TRBV24-1, with D perhaps matching TRBD2 (5 bases). This CDR3 comprises 15 residues. CDR1 and CDR2 from the germline V gene are KGHDR and SFDVKD. Trimming removed 4 bases at V and 3 bases at J, with 12 bases between. In nucleotides, the CDR3 is TGTGCCACCAGTGACCCGGGAAGCATCTACAATGAGCAGTTCTTC. As protein: CATSDPGSIYNEQFF.

The chain combines TRBV5-1 with TRBJ2-5; D is unclear. This CDR3 region has 14 residues. Germline V gene lookup returns CDR1 SGHRS and CDR2 YFSETQ. The germline V and J ends were trimmed by 0 bases and 5 bases, with 11 bases remaining between them. CDR3 protein: CASSLVAISETQYF. The CDR3 coding sequence is TGCGCCAGCAGCTTGGTGGCCATAAGTGAGACCCAGTACTTC.

The chain employs TRBV20-1 and TRBJ2-1; TRBD2 aligns across 10 bases. The CDR3 is 17 residues long. CDR1 is DFQATT and CDR2 is SNEGSKA in the germline V gene (reference sequence). V lost 3 bases and J lost 10; bases outside the gene matches: 18. The CDR3 bases are TGCAGTGCTAGGAGTGGGGGGGGCAAGCCGGGACTAGCGGAGCAGTTCTTC. Translated: CSARSGGGKPGLAEQFF.